The source of this T cell receptor beta chain is a study of blood T cell repertoires in COVID-19. Overall study context: COVID-19 samples from acute and convalescent phases originated in the United States, Italy and Spain. PBMCs, B-cell-depleted T cells, or T cells provided the cDNA or gDNA that made up the material.

This clone was found a few times. In the original workflow: Reference gene primers were amplified, and this amplification served to estimate nucleated cell counts. Some clones are missing from TCRdb's copy, which holds only in-frame ones; the method was immunoSEQ multiplex PCR. That table furnishes V, J and clone size, whereas the DNA furnished D and trimming. There are about 59,000 clones in the sample; 70% to 85% occur only once, and approximately 3.4% lies in the top ten. This CDR3 is built from 15 residues. The germline V gene has CDR1 LNHNV and CDR2 YYDKDF (reference sequence). J lost 4 bases, V lost 0 bases, and 4 bases had no gene match.

The chain joins TRBV15 to TRBJ2-7; TRBD1 agrees at 9 bases. The clonotype comes from a man aged 60 to 75 with acute or convalescent COVID-19. Sequencing input: peripheral blood. The CDR3 DNA follows: TGTGCCACCAGCAGAGATGGGACAGGGTCTTACGAGCAGTACTTC. It is translated as CATSRDGTGSYEQYF.